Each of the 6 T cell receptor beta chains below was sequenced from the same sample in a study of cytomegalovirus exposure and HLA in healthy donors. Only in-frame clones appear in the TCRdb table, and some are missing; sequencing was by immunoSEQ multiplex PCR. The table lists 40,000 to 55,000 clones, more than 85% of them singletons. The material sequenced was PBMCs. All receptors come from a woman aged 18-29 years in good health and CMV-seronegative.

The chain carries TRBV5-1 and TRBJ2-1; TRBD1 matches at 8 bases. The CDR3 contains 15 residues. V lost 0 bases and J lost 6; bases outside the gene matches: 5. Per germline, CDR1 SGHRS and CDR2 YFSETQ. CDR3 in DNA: TGCGCCAGCAGCTTGGATGGGACAGGAATCAATGAGCAGTTCTTC. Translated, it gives CASSLDGTGINEQFF.

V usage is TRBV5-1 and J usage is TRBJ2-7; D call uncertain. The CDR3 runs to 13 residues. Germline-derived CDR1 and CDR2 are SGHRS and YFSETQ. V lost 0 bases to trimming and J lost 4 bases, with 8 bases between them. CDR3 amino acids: CASSLGPTYEQYF. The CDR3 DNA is TGCGCCAGCAGCTTGGGACCGACATACGAGCAGTACTTC.

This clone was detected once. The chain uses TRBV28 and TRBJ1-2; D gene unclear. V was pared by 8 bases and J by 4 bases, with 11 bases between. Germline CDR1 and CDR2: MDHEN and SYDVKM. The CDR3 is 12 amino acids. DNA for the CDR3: TGTGCCAGCGCCGGGTCCTTCTATGGCTACACCTTC. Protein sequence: CASAGSFYGYTF.

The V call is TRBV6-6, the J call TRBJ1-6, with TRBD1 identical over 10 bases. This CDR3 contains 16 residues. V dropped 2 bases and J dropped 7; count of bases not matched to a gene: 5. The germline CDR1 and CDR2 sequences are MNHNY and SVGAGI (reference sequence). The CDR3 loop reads CASSYHETGGNSPLHF. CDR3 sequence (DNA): TGTGCCAGCAGTTACCACGAGACAGGGGGCAATTCACCCCTCCACTTT.

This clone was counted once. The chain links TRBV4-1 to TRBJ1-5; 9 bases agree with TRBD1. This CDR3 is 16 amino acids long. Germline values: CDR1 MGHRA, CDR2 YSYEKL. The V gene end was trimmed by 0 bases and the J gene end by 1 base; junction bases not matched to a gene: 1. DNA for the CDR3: TGCGCCAGCAGCCAAGAGGACAGGGGAAGCAATCAGCCCCAGCATTTT. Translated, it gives CASSQEDRGSNQPQHF.

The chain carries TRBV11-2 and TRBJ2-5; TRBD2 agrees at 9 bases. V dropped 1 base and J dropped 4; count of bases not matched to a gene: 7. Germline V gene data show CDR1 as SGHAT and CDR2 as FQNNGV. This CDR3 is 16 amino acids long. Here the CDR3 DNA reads TGTGCCAGCAGCTTAGTCGGGGGCGGGGGGGGAGAGACCCAGTACTTC. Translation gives CASSLVGGGGGETQYF.